Shown below are 32 T cell receptor beta chains from a single sample sequenced in a study of CD8 T cells in Susac syndrome. Random hexamers were used to reverse transcribe an amount of roughly 0.5 to 1 ug RNA. TCRdb processed the immunoSEQ multiplex PCR reads anew with MiXCR; each CDR3 protein has one entry. The table has roughly 200,000 distinct CDR3 sequences, approximately 95% seen once. Sequenced sample: CD4+ T cells from PBMCs. These receptors were collected from a human donor with multiple sclerosis.

This clonotype is a singleton in its sample. The CDR3 protein is CAWSVKGQEYGYTF. In nucleotides, the CDR3 is TGTGCCTGGAGTGTAAAGGGACAAGAGTATGGCTACACCTTC. The chain has TRBV30 and TRBJ1-2, with a weak D call TRBD1 (6 bases). V was clipped by 0 bases and J by 5 bases, with 13 bases between them. The CDR3 loop spans 14 amino acids. CDR1 is GTSNPN and CDR2 is SVGIG in the germline V gene (reference sequence). Together with reference TRBV30 and TRBJ1-2, the CDR3 gives the full variable domain: SQTIHQWPATLVQPVGSPLSLECTVEGTSNPNLYWYRQAAGRGLQLLFYSVGIGQISSEVPQNLSASRPQDRQFILSSKKLLLSDSGFYLCAWSVKGQEYGYTFGSGTRLTVV.

This clonotype has only a few counts. The rearrangement links TRBV18 to TRBJ2-7; unclear D gene. Germline CDR1 is KGHSH and CDR2 is LQKENI. Trimming left V 3 bases short and J 0 bases short, with 3 bases between. The CDR3 has 12 amino acids. The CDR3 loop is CASSPPSYEQYF. DNA of the CDR3: TGTGCCAGCTCACCTCCCTCCTACGAGCAGTACTTC.

The chain couples TRBV20-1 to TRBJ1-5; 7 bases agree with TRBD1. The germline V gene has CDR1 DFQATT and CDR2 SNEGSKA (reference sequence). CDR3 length: 16 amino acids. Unmatched junction bases numbered 13, after V lost 3 bases and J lost 5 bases. The DNA for the CDR3 is TGCAGTGCTAGGACAGGGTTGGGCTTTGACGATCAGCCCCAGCATTTT. Amino acid sequence: CSARTGLGFDDQPQHF.

The V call is TRBV3-1, the J call TRBJ2-1, with 7 bases aligning to TRBD1. V lost 4 bases and J lost 15; bases outside the gene matches: 6. Germline V gene sequence: CDR1 LGHDT, CDR2 YNNKEL (reference sequence). This CDR3 comprises 11 residues. This CDR3 is CASSRGQAPFF. CDR3 nucleotides: TGTGCCAGCAGCCGCGGACAGGCGCCGTTCTTC.

The J gene is TRBJ1-2, the V gene TRBV4-2, with 7 bases identical to TRBD1. Germline V gene data show CDR1 as LGHNA and CDR2 as YNFKEQ. V was clipped by 3 bases and J by 13 bases; unmatched bases: 17. The CDR3 is 15 residues long. CDR3 sequence: CASSHATPGQRESTF. The CDR3 region has the DNA TGTGCCAGCAGCCACGCTACTCCGGGACAGAGAGAATCCACCTTC.

The rearrangement uses TRBV20-1 and TRBJ2-3, with 12 positions matching TRBD2. V was pared by 7 bases and J by 6 bases, with 14 bases of the junction left unmatched. The CDR3 loop spans 16 amino acids. Germline-derived CDR1 and CDR2 are DFQATT and SNEGSKA (reference sequence). CDR3 bases: TGCAGTGGGGCTAGCGGGGGGGCCTCCTTTCTCGATACGCAGTATTTT. Its translation: CSGASGGASFLDTQYF.

The chain joins TRBV18 to TRBJ2-7; weak D call: TRBD1 (5 bases). Germline CDR1 KGHSH, CDR2 LQKENI. The CDR3 is made up of 14 amino acids. V was shortened by 6 bases and J by 0 bases, with 12 bases between the two germline ends. The CDR3 protein is CASSQGTSSYEQYF. CDR3 bases: TGTGCCAGCTCCCAGGGTACGAGCTCCTACGAGCAGTACTTC.

J is TRBJ2-3 and V is TRBV20-1; TRBD1 matches 8 bases. This CDR3 has 15 residues. The germline V gene has CDR1 DFQATT and CDR2 SNEGSKA (reference sequence). Trimming took 0 bases from V and 2 from J; bases not matched to a gene: 4. CDR3 DNA: TGCAGTGCTAGAGATCCAGGGGGCGTCACAGATACGCAGTATTTT. Translating it yields CSARDPGGVTDTQYF.

CDR3: CATSRDRGPLHF. The CDR3 nucleotides read TGTGCCACCAGCAGAGATCGCGGACCCCTCCACTTT. The J gene is TRBJ1-6, the V gene TRBV15; no definite D call. Between the trimmed V and J ends, which lost 0 bases and 12 bases, there was a span of 6 bases. This CDR3 has 12 residues. Germline V gene data show CDR1 as LNHNV and CDR2 as YYDKDF (reference sequence).

V and J are TRBV6-2 or TRBV6-3 and TRBJ1-6; a possible D gene is TRBD1 (6 bases). Germline CDR1 MNHEY, CDR2 SVGEGT. CDR3 length equals 15 residues. V dropped 4 bases and J dropped 10 bases, with 17 bases sitting between them. The CDR3 DNA follows: TGTGCCAGCAGTTTACTGCGAACAGGGAACTCACCCCTCCACTTT. Its protein product is CASSLLRTGNSPLHF.

The chain has TRBV4-2 and TRBJ1-1, with 8 nucleotides matching TRBD1. Germline loops: CDR1 LGHNA, CDR2 YNFKEQ. The ends lost 4 bases at V and 4 bases at J; junction bases unmatched: 8. The CDR3 covers 15 residues. CDR3 loop: CASSRTGGLGTEAFF. The CDR3 region has the DNA TGTGCCAGCAGCCGAACAGGGGGGCTGGGCACTGAAGCTTTCTTT.

The V call is TRBV7-2, the J call TRBJ2-7; no definite D call. V gave up 2 bases and J gave up 4 bases, with 9 bases separating them. This CDR3 contains 13 residues. CDR1 and CDR2 from the germline V gene are SGHTA and FQGNSA. Here the CDR3 DNA reads TGTGCCAGCAGCTTATTCGGAGAGTACGAGCAGTACTTC. Its translation is CASSLFGEYEQYF.

The V gene is TRBV4-1, the J gene TRBJ2-7; D remains ambiguous. CDR3 length: 13 amino acids. The germline gives CDR1 MGHRA, CDR2 YSYEKL. Trimming pared 4 bases from V and 3 bases from J, leaving 10 bases between. This CDR3 reads CASSLTMRYEQYF. As DNA, the CDR3 is TGCGCCAGCAGCCTTACGATGCGCTACGAGCAGTACTTC.

The rearrangement links TRBV12-3 or TRBV12-4 to TRBJ1-1, with unresolved D. The CDR3 runs 13 residues. V lost 6 bases and J lost 8, with 16 bases in between. CDR3 in amino acids: CASRTRQNGEAFF. In DNA, the CDR3 is TGTGCCAGCAGAACCCGGCAAAACGGGGAAGCTTTCTTT.

This chain's CDR3 is CATSPSETALDQPQHF. The CDR3 region has the DNA TGTGCCACCTCCCCCTCGGAGACAGCACTAGATCAGCCCCAGCATTTT. V usage is TRBV24-1 and J usage is TRBJ1-5, with D perhaps matching TRBD1 (5 bases). This CDR3 has 16 residues. Per the germline V gene, CDR1 is KGHDR and CDR2 is SFDVKD. Trimming removed 9 bases at V and 5 bases at J, with 22 bases between.

The V gene is TRBV3-1, the J gene TRBJ1-4; 7 bases agree with TRBD1. This CDR3 comprises 15 residues. Germline CDR1 LGHDT, CDR2 YNNKEL (reference sequence). V trimming: 0 bases; J trimming: 7 bases; junction bases outside the gene matches: 5. Written as DNA, the CDR3 is TGTGCCAGCAGCCAAGATTGGGACAGCACTGAAAAACTGTTTTTT. Its protein product is CASSQDWDSTEKLFF.

The chain joins TRBV7-9 to TRBJ2-3; tentative D call: TRBD2 (6 bases). Germline V gives CDR1 SEHNR, CDR2 FQNEAQ (reference sequence). Trimming shortened V by 5 bases and J by 10 bases, and 19 bases separated the two germline ends. The CDR3 totals 14 residues. The CDR3 DNA sequence: TGTGCCAGCAGCCCCAGGGAGCTAGCGAAGGCGCAGTATTTT. Amino acids: CASSPRELAKAQYF.

The chain employs TRBV20-1 and TRBJ2-3; 7 bases are shared with TRBD1. The V gene's germline CDR1 is DFQATT and CDR2 SNEGSKA (reference sequence). This CDR3 has 14 amino acids. The ends lost 0 bases at V and 8 bases at J; junction bases unmatched: 8. Here the CDR3 reads CSARDAGTESTQYF. The CDR3 DNA follows: TGCAGTGCTAGAGACGCAGGGACAGAATCTACGCAGTATTTT.

The chain has TRBV29-1 and TRBJ1-2; 8 nucleotides align to TRBD1. Germline CDR1 is SQVTM and CDR2 is ANQGSEA. There are 12 residues in the CDR3. V lost 2 bases to trimming and J lost 5 bases; unmatched junction nucleotides: 1. CDR3 sequence: CSVERQGYGYTF. The CDR3 DNA reads as TGCAGCGTTGAACGACAGGGGTATGGCTACACCTTC.

The gene calls are TRBV4-1 and TRBJ2-1, with D possibly TRBD1 on 5 matching bases. Germline V gives CDR1 MGHRA, CDR2 YSYEKL. CDR3 length: 16 amino acids. V lost 0 bases, J lost 14 bases, and 23 bases lay in between. The CDR3 loop is CASSQEQALKIGQEFF. The CDR3 region has the DNA TGCGCCAGCAGCCAAGAACAGGCGTTAAAAATAGGGCAGGAGTTCTTC.

The genes are TRBV28 and TRBJ2-7; unclear D gene. Germline loops: CDR1 MDHEN, CDR2 SYDVKM. V lost 6 bases and J lost 4, with 4 bases in between. The CDR3 runs 10 residues. CDR3 bases: TGTGCCAGCAGGGAATACGAGCAGTACTTC. This gives the protein CASREYEQYF.

The chain uses TRBV25-1 and TRBJ2-5; no reliable D call. Germline V gene data show CDR1 as MGHDK and CDR2 as SYGVNS. Trimming took 4 bases from V and 1 from J, leaving 7 bases between them. This CDR3 contains 13 residues. CDR3 DNA: TGTGCCAGCAGTGTGACCCTCCAAGAGACCCAGTACTTC. It encodes CASSVTLQETQYF.

This clonotype was recorded once. The J gene is TRBJ1-6, the V gene TRBV6-6, with D tentatively TRBD1 (5 bases). Trimming pared 5 bases from V and 5 bases from J, leaving 10 bases between. The germline V gene has CDR1 MNHNY and CDR2 SVGAGI (reference sequence). The CDR3 length is 14 residues. The CDR3 spells CASSPRQNNSPLHF. The CDR3 bases are TGTGCCAGCAGTCCCCGACAGAATAATTCACCCCTCCACTTT.

The J gene is TRBJ2-7, the V gene TRBV29-1, with 7 bases fitting TRBD1. Germline CDR1 reads SQVTM; CDR2 reads ANQGSEA. J was trimmed by 3 bases and V by 7 bases; bases with no gene match: 6. This CDR3 contains 12 residues. CDR3: CSAIDRVYEQYF. In DNA form, the CDR3 reads TGCAGCGCGATCGACAGGGTCTACGAGCAGTACTTC.

This chain uses TRBV6-6 with TRBJ1-1; 7 nucleotides align to TRBD1. The V and J ends lost 4 bases and 5 bases, in that order; junction bases with no gene match: 4. This CDR3 contains 13 residues. Germline V gives CDR1 MNHNY, CDR2 SVGAGI (reference sequence). CDR3 sequence reads: CASSSTGRTEAFF. In DNA, the CDR3 is TGTGCCAGCAGTTCGACAGGGCGAACTGAAGCTTTCTTT.

This rearrangement joins TRBV4-2 to TRBJ2-3; 8 bases align to TRBD2. The ends lost 4 bases at V and 2 bases at J; junction bases unmatched: 8. The germline V gene has CDR1 LGHNA and CDR2 YNFKEQ. The CDR3 consists of 16 residues. CDR3 protein: CASSRTGGAITDTQYF. In nucleotides, the CDR3 is TGTGCCAGCAGCCGTACCGGGGGGGCCATCACAGATACGCAGTATTTT.

On this clonotype itself: Compared with germline, one end of the junction differs, possibly owing to a read error. The V and J genes are TRBV20-1 and TRBJ1-5, with unresolved D. Germline V gene sequence: CDR1 DFQATT, CDR2 SNEGSKA (reference sequence). This CDR3 has 15 residues. The CDR3 DNA sequence: TGCAGTGCTGGCCGCCCGGGGTTCAGCAATCAGCCCCAGCACTTT. This translates into CSAGRPGFSNQPQHF.

The chain employs TRBV6-1 and TRBJ2-3; TRBD2 agrees at 14 bases. Germline V gene lookup returns CDR1 MNHNS and CDR2 SASEGT. J gave up 8 bases and V 4 bases, and 11 bases lay outside the gene matches. This CDR3 contains 17 residues. The CDR3 protein is CASSARLAGGRTATQYF. The CDR3 nucleotides read TGTGCCAGCAGTGCCCGACTAGCGGGGGGGAGGACGGCTACGCAGTATTTT.

The V and J genes are TRBV28 and TRBJ1-5, with a tentative D call TRBD1 (6 bases). V was clipped by 3 bases and J by 5 bases, with 11 bases between them. The CDR3 sequence is 14 residues long. Germline V gives CDR1 MDHEN, CDR2 SYDVKM. The CDR3 nucleotides read TGTGCCAGCAGTTTGCCGGACAGATATCAGCCCCAGCATTTT. The encoded protein is CASSLPDRYQPQHF. The entire variable domain, with the rest obtained from reference TRBV28 and TRBJ1-5, is as follows: DVKVTQSSRYLVKRTGEKVFLECVQDMDHENMFWYRQDPGLGLRLIYFSYDVKMKEKGDIPEGYSVSREKKERFSLILESASTNQTSMYLCASSLPDRYQPQHFGDGTRLSIL.

This sequence joins TRBV2 and TRBJ2-3; possible D gene TRBD2, 5 bases. This CDR3 contains 15 residues. Trimming removed 6 bases at V and 2 bases at J, with 15 bases between. Germline loops: CDR1 SNHLY, CDR2 FYNNEI. DNA of the CDR3: TGTGCCAGCAGGCGACTAACGCGGGCCACAGATACGCAGTATTTT. Its translation is CASRRLTRATDTQYF.

This rearrangement joins TRBV30 to TRBJ2-7; D is perhaps TRBD1 (6 bases). CDR1 and CDR2 (germline): GTSNPN, SVGIG (reference sequence). The CDR3 covers 13 residues. The CDR3 sequence: CTMMDSSTYEQYF. Here the CDR3 DNA reads TGTACTATGATGGACAGTTCAACCTACGAGCAGTACTTC.

This chain links TRBV10-3 with TRBJ2-5; no reliable D call. Germline values: CDR1 ENHRY, CDR2 SYGVKD. Trimming stripped 3 bases from V and 2 bases from J, with 7 bases between. The CDR3 covers 13 residues. CDR3 sequence reads: CAISELRQETQYF. The DNA for the CDR3 is TGTGCCATCAGTGAATTAAGGCAAGAGACCCAGTACTTC.